This T cell receptor (beta chain) was sequenced in a study of OX40 agonist ivuxolimab in advanced cancers. Study information: Head and neck, renal cell, melanoma or hepatocellular carcinoma were the cancers that dose-escalation patients had. With a range of roughly 20 to 85, age averaged approximately 54 years, and around 83% were male. Prior therapy, whether anti-PD-1, anti-PD-L1 or anti-CTLA-4, was allowed, and under 50% had some.

TCRdb keeps only in-frame clones here, not all; method: immunoSEQ multiplex PCR. The sample consists of roughly 67,000 clones, roughly 84% of them appearing once. To note about this clone: Its antigen is as yet unknown. Other DNA sequences from this sample encode an identical CDR3 as well.

Regarding the study as a whole: Partial responders at 0.1-3.0 mg/kg showed near-lowest clonal expansion.

This receptor was taken from an adult with an advanced solid tumor such as melanoma, head and neck, liver or kidney cancer. The sample here was CD4+ or CD8+ T cells sorted from blood, taken in a trial of the OX40 agonist ivuxolimab.

CDR3 coding DNA: TGTGCCAGCTCACCAGAGGAGACCCAGTACTTC. Amino acids: CASSPEETQYF. This chain uses TRBV18 with TRBJ2-5; D unclear. CDR1 and CDR2 (germline): KGHSH, LQKENI. The germline V and J ends were trimmed by 2 bases and 5 bases, with 3 bases remaining between them. The CDR3 sequence is 11 residues long.